The next 24 T cell receptor beta chains were all read from a single sample in a study of vaccination effects on CD4 cells after COVID-19. Under the ViraFEST assay, PBMC were stimulated with viral peptide pools so that antigen-specific CD4+ T cells expanded. Sequencing was performed afterwards. It was after approximately 11 days of culture that CD4+ T cells were isolated. Having tested negative for nucleocapsid antibodies, the vaccine recipients showed no prior SARS-CoV-2 infection. Clones were read by immunoSEQ multiplex PCR, and TCRdb kept only the in-frame ones, dropping some. This sample yields tens of thousands of clones, of which under 75% are seen a single time; over 4% belongs to the top ten. These TCRs' antigens remain unknown. Sequencing was performed on CD4+ T cells from PBMCs cultured with HCoV-OC43 spike peptides, taken before COVID-19 vaccination. Subset defined: HCoV-OC43 spike overlapping peptide pool stimulation. These receptors originate from a human donor who received a COVID-19 vaccine.

The genes are TRBV18 and TRBJ2-3; D not certain. This CDR3 spans 14 amino acids. The V gene lost 3 bases and the J gene lost 5 bases, with 12 bases spanning the gap. Germline lookup yields CDR1 KGHSH and CDR2 LQKENI. The CDR3 region is CASSPGTQEDTQYF. CDR3 nucleotides: TGTGCCAGCTCACCGGGTACTCAGGAAGATACGCAGTATTTT.

The rearrangement uses TRBV30 and TRBJ2-3, with 10 bases aligning to TRBD1. J lost 4 bases, V lost 2 bases, and 3 bases had no gene match. Germline V CDR1 and CDR2: GTSNPN, SVGIG (reference sequence). The CDR3 spans 14 residues. CDR3 loop: CAWSRDRGPDTQYF. The CDR3 coding sequence is TGTGCCTGGAGTAGGGACAGGGGCCCAGATACGCAGTATTTT.

The V and J genes are TRBV21-1 and TRBJ2-1; TRBD1, the D gene given by the table, was not confirmed from the DNA. TRBV21-1 is reported as a pseudogene. The CDR3 consists of 16 residues. The CDR3 region has the DNA TGTGCCAGCAGCGAAACCGGGACAGGGGACTACAATGAGCAGTTCTTC. Translated: CASSETGTGDYNEQFF.

The chain links TRBV6-5 to TRBJ2-7; the match to TRBD1 covers 10 bases. CDR1 and CDR2 from the germline V gene are MNHEY and SVGAGI. After removal of 6 bases from V and 3 bases from J, the junction contained 5 bases not matched to a gene. The CDR3 is 14 amino acids. The chain's CDR3 is CASRSGTGVYEQYV. The CDR3 nucleotides read TGTGCCAGCAGGTCCGGGACAGGGGTCTACGAGCAGTACGTC.

The chain links TRBV2 to TRBJ1-4; D is unresolved. CDR1 is SNHLY, CDR2 FYNNEI, per germline. The CDR3 runs to 13 residues. Trimming stripped 7 bases from V and 7 bases from J, with 13 bases between. The CDR3 region is CASIGGGSEKLFF. The CDR3 DNA follows: TGTGCCAGCATCGGTGGTGGGTCTGAAAAACTGTTTTTT.

This clone has a handful of counts. The chain is built from TRBV18 and TRBJ2-3, with unresolved D. The V gene lost 3 bases and the J gene lost 2 bases, with 9 bases spanning the gap. Germline V gene data show CDR1 as KGHSH and CDR2 as LQKENI. The length of the CDR3 is 14 residues. CDR3 protein: CASSPELHTDTQYF. In DNA form, the CDR3 reads TGTGCCAGCTCACCGGAACTCCACACAGATACGCAGTATTTT. Full variable domain (rest looked up from reference TRBV18 and TRBJ2-3): NAGVMQNPRHLVRRRGQEARLRCSPMKGHSHVYWYRQLPEEGLKFMVYLQKENIIDESGMPKERFSAEFPKEGPSILRIQQVVRGDSAAYFCASSPELHTDTQYFGPGTRLTVL.

V usage is TRBV2 and J usage is TRBJ1-4; D perhaps matches TRBD1 (5 bases). Deletions cut 10 bases from V and 6 bases from J, with 18 bases between. The CDR3 has 14 amino acids. Per the germline V gene, CDR1 is SNHLY and CDR2 is FYNNEI. The CDR3 protein is CATGRAGSYEKLFF. In DNA form, the CDR3 reads TGTGCCACAGGACGGGCAGGGAGTTATGAAAAACTGTTTTTT.

V is TRBV7-9 and J is TRBJ1-4; 7 nucleotides line up with TRBD1. V gave up 5 bases and J gave up 4 bases; unmatched junction bases: 7. Looked up from germline, CDR1 is SEHNR and CDR2 is FQNEAQ (reference sequence). The CDR3 is made up of 15 amino acids. The CDR3: CASSRGDSDNEKLFF. DNA of the CDR3: TGTGCCAGCAGCCGAGGGGACAGCGATAATGAAAAACTGTTTTTT.

The chain has TRBV5-5 and TRBJ2-2; D is perhaps TRBD1 (6 bases). The CDR3 contains 16 residues. Trimming cost V 3 bases and J 1 base, with 13 bases left between them. Germline V gives CDR1 SGHKS, CDR2 YYEKEE (reference sequence). CDR3 bases: TGTGCCAGCAGCTCTTTGACAGGCGGGAACACCGGGGAGCTGTTTTTT. This translates into CASSSLTGGNTGELFF.

This chain links TRBV6-5 with TRBJ1-5, with D perhaps TRBD1 (6 bases). CDR3 length: 14 residues. V was trimmed by 6 bases and J by 3 bases, leaving 12 bases between them. Looked up from germline, CDR1 is MNHEY and CDR2 is SVGAGI. The CDR3 bases are TGTGCCAGCAGAAGGGGGGGATTCAATCAGCCCCAGCATTTT. Translation gives CASRRGGFNQPQHF.

V gene TRBV3-1 (or the pseudogene TRBV3-2) combines with J gene TRBJ1-2; a weak D match, TRBD1 (5 bases). The length of the CDR3 is 16 residues. The ends were cut back, 1 base at V and 2 bases at J, with 14 bases in the middle. Germline CDR1 LGHDT, CDR2 YNNKEL (reference sequence). The CDR3 sequence: CASSQASGGKNYGYTF. The CDR3, as DNA: TGTGCCAGCAGCCAAGCCTCGGGGGGGAAGAACTATGGCTACACCTTC.

This chain connects TRBV28 to TRBJ2-3, with 8 bases lining up with TRBD1. After removal of 6 bases from V and 0 bases from J, the junction contained 2 bases not matched to a gene. CDR3 length equals 14 residues. The germline gives CDR1 MDHEN, CDR2 SYDVKM. CDR3 nucleotides: TGTGCCAGCAGCTCAGGGGGCAGCACAGATACGCAGTATTTT. This encodes CASSSGGSTDTQYF. Complete variable domain (other parts from reference TRBV28 and TRBJ2-3): DVKVTQSSRYLVKRTGEKVFLECVQDMDHENMFWYRQDPGLGLRLIYFSYDVKMKEKGDIPEGYSVSREKKERFSLILESASTNQTSMYLCASSSGGSTDTQYFGPGTRLTVL.

The chain is built from TRBV19 and TRBJ2-5; possible D gene TRBD1, 6 bases. The CDR3 runs to 13 residues. V shed 7 bases and J shed 4 bases, with 13 bases lying between them. Germline CDR1 reads LNHDA; CDR2 reads SQIVND (reference sequence). CDR3 protein: CASNTGLAETQYF. The CDR3 nucleotides read TGTGCCAGTAACACAGGGCTTGCAGAGACCCAGTACTTC. Full variable domain (rest looked up from reference TRBV19 and TRBJ2-5): DGGITQSPKYLFRKEGQNVTLSCEQNLNHDAMYWYRQDPGQGLRLIYYSQIVNDFQKGDIAEGYSVSREKKESFPLTVTSAQKNPTAFYLCASNTGLAETQYFGPGTRLLVL.

This clone has just one count. The chain uses TRBV18 and TRBJ1-4; 7 bases map to TRBD1. CDR1 is KGHSH, CDR2 LQKENI, per germline. Trimming took 6 bases from V and 11 from J; bases not matched to a gene: 9. This CDR3 contains 13 residues. CDR3 sequence reads: CASSRTGFEKLFF. DNA for the CDR3: TGTGCCAGCTCGCGGACAGGTTTTGAGAAACTGTTTTTT.

This clone was seen a single time. The chain carries TRBV6-5 and TRBJ1-1; 8 bases fit TRBD1. The CDR3 spans 16 residues. J gave up 4 bases and V 4 bases, and 11 bases lay outside the gene matches. Per the germline V gene, CDR1 is MNHEY and CDR2 is SVGAGI. CDR3 nucleotides: TGTGCCAGCAGTTCTCGATCGACAGGGGAGGGCACTGAAGCTTTCTTT. Protein sequence: CASSSRSTGEGTEAFF.

V is TRBV7-2 and J is TRBJ2-1; 7 bases fit TRBD1. The CDR3 is made up of 15 amino acids. With V trimmed by 5 bases and J by 0 bases, 4 bases remained unmatched. Germline V CDR1 and CDR2: SGHTA, FQGNSA. The CDR3: CASSPGGASYNEQFF. CDR3 nucleotide sequence: TGTGCCAGCAGCCCAGGGGGAGCCTCCTACAATGAGCAGTTCTTC.

The V call is TRBV24-1, the J call TRBJ1-3, with a tentative D call TRBD1 (6 bases). Trimming stripped 4 bases from V and 0 bases from J, with 9 bases between. The CDR3 has 15 residues. The V gene's germline CDR1 is KGHDR and CDR2 SFDVKD. The CDR3 sequence: CATSEPGDSGNTIYF. The DNA for the CDR3 is TGTGCCACCAGTGAGCCAGGGGACTCTGGAAACACCATATATTTT.

The gene calls are TRBV5-4 and TRBJ2-2; 8 nucleotides align to TRBD1. With V trimmed by 3 bases and J by 7 bases, 5 bases remained unmatched. The length of the CDR3 is 14 residues. Per germline, CDR1 SGHNT and CDR2 YYREEE (reference sequence). The CDR3 spells CASSSSTGVGELFF. The CDR3 DNA follows: TGTGCCAGCAGCTCGTCGACAGGGGTCGGGGAGCTGTTTTTT.

The chain employs TRBV19 and TRBJ1-3, with D unclear. Germline CDR1 and CDR2: LNHDA and SQIVND (reference sequence). The CDR3 has 15 residues. The V gene lost 3 bases and the J gene lost 0 bases, with 9 bases spanning the gap. CDR3 DNA sequence: TGTGCCAGTAGTATTATACGGAGCTCTGGAAACACCATATATTTT. It specifies CASSIIRSSGNTIYF.

This clone has only a few counts. This chain uses TRBV5-1 with TRBJ1-2, with D perhaps TRBD1 (6 bases). V shed 5 bases and J shed 3 bases, with 14 bases lying between them. The CDR3 has 14 residues. The germline gives CDR1 SGHRS, CDR2 YFSETQ. This CDR3 reads CASSDRGGDYGYTF. CDR3 nucleotides: TGCGCCAGCAGTGACCGGGGGGGCGACTATGGCTACACCTTC.

The chain recombines TRBV30 with TRBJ2-7, with TRBD2 as a possible D gene (6 bases). The V and J ends lost 1 base and 5 bases respectively, with 12 bases between them. The length of the CDR3 is 13 residues. Germline assignment: CDR1 GTSNPN and CDR2 SVGIG (reference sequence). The CDR3 nucleotides read TGTGCCTGGAGTGCATTTGCGGGAAACGAGCAGTACGTC. This sequence encodes CAWSAFAGNEQYV.

This chain connects TRBV7-8 to TRBJ2-5; 8 bases are shared with TRBD2. The V segment lost 7 bases and the J segment 3 bases; nucleotides outside the gene matches: 4. The germline gives CDR1 SGHVS, CDR2 FQNEAQ. The CDR3 is 13 residues long. In DNA, the CDR3 is TGTGCCAGCAACCGAGCGGGGGAAGAGACCCAGTACTTC. This translates into CASNRAGEETQYF.

V usage is TRBV7-3 and J usage is TRBJ1-3; no clear D. V was clipped by 1 base and J by 0 bases, with 16 bases between them. CDR1 SGHTA and CDR2 FQGTGA come from the germline V gene. The CDR3 length is 18 residues. CDR3 DNA: TGTGCCAGCAGCTTAAGTGCTCCGGGGAGCCACTCTGGAAACACCATATATTTT. It is translated as CASSLSAPGSHSGNTIYF.

The chain's CDR3 is CASSDLMRYEQYV. CDR3 DNA sequence: TGTGCCAGCAGCGACCTCATGCGCTACGAGCAGTACGTC. The chain combines TRBV11-1 with TRBJ2-7, with D unresolved. Trimming pared 5 bases from V and 3 bases from J, leaving 11 bases between. Per germline, CDR1 SGHAT and CDR2 FQDESV (reference sequence). The CDR3 covers 13 residues.